The 20 T cell receptor beta chains in this list originate from one sample, sequenced in a study of blood T cells in healthy people across ages. Then a second PCR, running roughly 6 to 12 cycles, was carried out with a sample-barcoded 5' primer and a J-beta primer mix. TCRdb used MiXCR to reprocess the 5' RACE reads, holding one entry per CDR3 protein. Of more than 900,000 distinct CDR3 sequences in the sample, almost 30% were seen once. This sample was shared with a second study, whose subject was T cells of mothers and their children.

The specimen sequenced was blood. The receptors originated from a woman in her thirties or forties in good health.

The rearrangement uses TRBV19 and TRBJ2-1; unclear D gene. The DNA matches TRBJ2-7 better at its end, which makes the J call doubtful. CDR3 length equals 13 residues. Germline-derived CDR1 and CDR2 are LNHDA and SQIVND (reference sequence). CDR3 sequence: CACLGPPYNEQYF. The CDR3 region has the DNA TGTGCCTGTCTCGGGCCGCCCTACAATGAGCAGTACTTC.

This clonotype was detected ten times or more. V is TRBV5-6 and J is TRBJ2-1, with 9 bases identical to TRBD1. Looked up from germline, CDR1 is SGHDT and CDR2 is YYEEEE. This CDR3 region has 16 residues. V trimming: 2 bases; J trimming: 5 bases; junction bases outside the gene matches: 8. CDR3 bases: TGTGCCAGCAGCTTTCGGAGGACAGGGGATAACAATGAGCAGTTCTTC. Its protein is CASSFRRTGDNNEQFF.

In its sample, this clonotype was seen many times. The chain employs TRBV20-1 and TRBJ2-7; possibly TRBD1 for D (6 bases). The length of the CDR3 is 14 residues. The V end lost 0 bases, the J end lost 3 bases, and 12 bases lay between the germline ends. Germline V lookup: CDR1 DFQATT, CDR2 SNEGSKA (reference sequence). Written as DNA, the CDR3 is TGCAGTGCTAGAGATTCTAGGGGGAACTACGAGCAGTACTTC. It codes for CSARDSRGNYEQYF.

This clonotype appeared once. This may stem from a read error, because a much larger clone lies one nucleotide away. The chain has TRBV20-1 and TRBJ2-1; D gene unclear. The CDR3 spans 10 residues. CDR1 is DFQATT and CDR2 is SNEGSKA in the germline V gene (reference sequence). The ends were cut back, 7 bases at V and 8 bases at J, with 9 bases in the middle. CDR3 residues: CSVRLDEQFF. The CDR3 DNA reads as TGCAGTGTTAGGTTGGATGAGCAGTTCTTC.

Details on this clonotype: A junction boundary mismatches the germline segment, possibly from a read error. This chain uses TRBV15 with TRBJ2-7; 8 bases map to TRBD1. Germline V lookup: CDR1 LNHNV, CDR2 YYDKDF (reference sequence). There are 14 residues in the CDR3. The CDR3: CAASRAGGGYEQYF. CDR3 DNA: TGTGCCGCCAGCAGAGCAGGGGGCGGGTACGAGCAGTACTTC.

This clonotype was detected once. A much larger clone lies a single base off, so this may be a read error. This chain connects TRBV29-1 to TRBJ2-3; TRBD1 matches at 10 bases. The germline CDR1 and CDR2 sequences are SQVTM and ANQGSEA. The CDR3 totals 12 residues. CDR3 in amino acids: CSGDRGTDAQYF. The CDR3 DNA is TGCAGCGGGGACAGGGGCACAGATGCGCAGTATTTT.

The rearrangement links TRBV5-4 to TRBJ2-5, with D possibly TRBD1 on 5 matching bases. Matching the DNA end better, TRBJ2-7 makes the J call doubtful. This CDR3 has 15 residues. Germline lookup yields CDR1 SGHNT and CDR2 YYREEE (reference sequence). This CDR3 reads CASSLGQGLGYEQYF. In DNA, the CDR3 is TGTGCCAGCAGCCTTGGGCAGGGTCTTGGTTACGAGCAGTACTTC.

This clonotype was observed many times. The genes are TRBV6-1 and TRBJ2-5, with unresolved D. CDR1 and CDR2 from the germline V gene are MNHNS and SASEGT. The germline V and J ends were trimmed by 2 bases and 1 base, with 11 bases remaining between them. The CDR3 totals 15 residues. The CDR3 DNA reads TGTGCCAGCAGTGAACCTAGGGTATCCCAAGAGACCCAGTACTTC. It is translated as CASSEPRVSQETQYF.

Comment on this clonotype: This may come from a read error, since a much larger clone is one base off. This rearrangement joins TRBV12-3 or TRBV12-4 to TRBJ2-3; maybe TRBD1 (5 bases). The CDR3 has 14 residues. V lost 4 bases to trimming and J lost 2 bases, with 10 bases between them. The CDR3 here is CASSWTSTTDTQYF. The DNA of the CDR3 is TGTGCCAGCAGTTGGACAAGTACCACAGATACGCAGTATTTT.

In its sample, this clonotype was seen many times. The V and J genes are TRBV7-9 and TRBJ2-1; D is unclear. V shed 5 bases and J shed 4 bases, with 15 bases lying between them. Germline V gene sequence: CDR1 SEHNR, CDR2 FQNEAQ (reference sequence). CDR3 length: 15 amino acids. In nucleotides, the CDR3 is TGTGCCAGCAGCCCCCTCCGTGGGGTTTACAATGAGCAGTTCTTC. Translated, it gives CASSPLRGVYNEQFF. Full variable domain (outside the CDR3, taken from reference TRBV7-9 and TRBJ2-1): DTGVSQNPRHKITKRGQNVTFRCDPISEHNRLYWYRQTLGQGPEFLTYFQNEAQLEKSRLLSDRFSAERPKGSFSTLEIQRTEQGDSAMYLCASSPLRGVYNEQFFGPGTRLTVL.

V usage is TRBV9 and J usage is TRBJ1-1, with D hard to call. The V end was cut by 3 bases, the J end by 3 bases, with 9 bases between. CDR1 SGDLS and CDR2 YYNGEE come from the germline V gene. The CDR3 contains 13 residues. The CDR3 region has the DNA TGTGCCAGCAGCGACAGAGATTACACTGAAGCTTTCTTT. This codes for CASSDRDYTEAFF. Complete variable domain (other parts from reference TRBV9 and TRBJ1-1): DSGVTQTPKHLITATGQRVTLRCSPRSGDLSVYWYQQSLDQGLQFLIQYYNGEERAKGNILERFSAQQFPDLHSELNLSSLELGDSALYFCASSDRDYTEAFFGQGTRLTVV.

In this sample, this clonotype turned up many times. The chain carries TRBV7-2 and TRBJ2-7; TRBD2 agrees at 11 bases. Germline V gene sequence: CDR1 SGHTA, CDR2 FQGNSA. This CDR3 comprises 15 residues. Trimming at V came to 5 bases and at J to 2 bases, leaving 5 bases not matched to a gene. The CDR3 region is CASSVGTSGTYEQYF. The CDR3, as DNA: TGTGCCAGCAGCGTAGGGACTAGCGGCACCTACGAGCAGTACTTC.

A word on this clonotype: A read error may explain this, as a much larger clone is one base away. This rearrangement joins TRBV5-1 to TRBJ1-2; D remains ambiguous. V was clipped by 6 bases and J by 6 bases, with 24 bases between them. Germline CDR1 and CDR2: SGHRS and YFSETQ. This CDR3 has 16 amino acids. The CDR3: CASKWEPTPQVDGYTF. DNA for the CDR3: TGCGCCAGCAAGTGGGAACCGACTCCCCAGGTAGATGGCTACACCTTC.

The table lists this clonotype with a few counts. V gene TRBV29-1 combines with J gene TRBJ1-2, with TRBD1 matching 10 bases. In germline, CDR1 is SQVTM, CDR2 ANQGSEA. The CDR3 runs to 12 residues. The V and J ends lost 6 bases and 6 bases, in that order; junction bases with no gene match: 4. CDR3 nucleotides: TGCAGCGTGCACGGGACAGGGGATGGCTACACCTTC. It translates to CSVHGTGDGYTF.

The chain links TRBV4-3 to TRBJ2-3; a weak D match, TRBD2 (5 bases). Germline V CDR1 and CDR2: LGHNA, YSLEER. The CDR3 runs to 17 residues. Trimming cost V 0 bases and J 1 base, with 14 bases left between them. CDR3 amino acids: CASSQDVTTRGTDTQYF. For the CDR3, the DNA is TGCGCCAGCAGCCAAGACGTGACAACTAGGGGCACAGATACGCAGTATTTT.

This clonotype was seen a handful of times. V usage is TRBV7-2 and J usage is TRBJ2-1; 7 bases agree with TRBD1. V lost 1 base to trimming and J lost 9 bases; unmatched junction nucleotides: 3. Germline V gene sequence: CDR1 SGHTA, CDR2 FQGNSA. The length of the CDR3 is 13 residues. CDR3 nucleotide sequence: TGTGCCAGCAGCTTAGGCAGGGGGACTGAGCAGTTCTTC. It yields the protein CASSLGRGTEQFF.

This clonotype has more than one count but fewer than ten. This chain uses TRBV4-3 with TRBJ1-2, with D unclear. CDR1 and CDR2 from the germline V gene are LGHNA and YSLEER. V lost 6 bases and J lost 6, with 14 bases in between. The CDR3 loop spans 13 amino acids. DNA for the CDR3: TGCGCCAGCAGGGAAAAGGGCGGGAATGGCTACACCTTC. This gives the protein CASREKGGNGYTF.

Ten or more counts support this clonotype. The gene calls are TRBV18 and TRBJ2-7, with D maybe TRBD1 (5 bases). CDR3 size: 14 residues. The ends were cut back, 1 base at V and 4 bases at J, with 11 bases in the middle. The germline V gene encodes CDR1 KGHSH and CDR2 LQKENI. CDR3 DNA: TGTGCCAGCTCACCACAGGGTCAGGGATACGAGCAGTACTTC. Residues: CASSPQGQGYEQYF.

The chain recombines TRBV27 with TRBJ1-2; D is unclear. The CDR3 runs to 14 residues. Deletions cut 2 bases from V and 4 bases from J, with 11 bases between. Germline lookup yields CDR1 MNHEY and CDR2 SMNVEV (reference sequence). DNA of the CDR3: TGTGCCAGCAGTTTAGGTGGGGATACCTATGGCTACACCTTC. Translating it yields CASSLGGDTYGYTF.

The V call is TRBV28, the J call TRBJ1-2; unclear D gene. Germline V lookup: CDR1 MDHEN, CDR2 SYDVKM. There are 14 residues in the CDR3. Trimming left V 5 bases short and J 4 bases short, with 14 bases between. The CDR3 reads CASSPPVGSYGYTF. The CDR3 DNA reads TGTGCCAGCAGTCCTCCCGTTGGGTCCTATGGCTACACCTTC.